The rows below give T cell receptor beta chains drawn from one sample of a study of blood T cells in healthy people across ages. In TCRdb, the 5' RACE reads were re-called with MiXCR into one record per CDR3 protein. Of 1,800,000 or so distinct CDR3 sequences listed, around 42% are singletons. Input material: blood. These receptors originate from a human donor in good health. The conserved cysteine and the conserved F or W are not part of the CDR3 here. Clone size is stated in some rows and not others, as once, few, many or a class when expanded.

j_call v_call clone_size cdr3_aa
TRBJ2-2 TRBV4-3 few ASSQSPGADTGELF
TRBJ2-3 TRBV7-2 - ASSLWGEPDTQY
TRBJ2-1 TRBV20-1 - SARDWLYYNEQF
TRBJ2-1 TRBV6-6 - AYNEQF
TRBJ1-5 TRBV5-1 - ASSLLQGGEPQH
TRBJ2-3 TRBV7-8 - ASSSETSLNTQY
- TRBV21-1 - ASSKVGQNQGTQY
TRBJ2-7 TRBV27 few ASSRQGLYEQY
TRBJ1-2 TRBV7-2 many ASSLGQGGYGYT
TRBJ2-5 TRBV7-2 many ASSSRIRETQY
TRBJ1-2 TRBV20-1 few SARDTAGAEGHLRYGYT
TRBJ1-5 TRBV7-2 few ASSLDWGVSQPQH
TRBJ2-3 TRBV12-3/TRBV12-4 - ASIFGALLDTQY
TRBJ2-5 TRBV5-1 - ASSAGQAIGETQY
TRBJ2-1 TRBV20-1 - SASRLDLVSEQF
TRBJ2-1 TRBV18 - ASSPERVGNEQF
TRBJ2-1 TRBV9 - ASSAPPGYYNEQF
TRBJ2-2 TRBV12-3/TRBV12-4 - ASSFVRELF
TRBJ1-2 TRBV12-3/TRBV12-4 few ASSERGLVANYGYT
TRBJ2-2 TRBV20-1 - SARRDRGPGELF
TRBJ2-2 TRBV29-1 - SARVGNTGELF
TRBJ2-7 TRBV12-3/TRBV12-4 - ASSPTVPPSYEQY
TRBJ2-1 TRBV7-9 - ASSDAQGHVPYNEQF
TRBJ1-2 TRBV10-3 - AISEGDRVYDYT
TRBJ2-4 TRBV9 - ASSERGGDALAKNIQY
TRBJ2-4 TRBV4-1 many ASSQDRRTAWY
TRBJ2-5 TRBV2 - ASKVGLAEETQY
TRBJ1-1 TRBV7-2 few ASSLLGATEAF
TRBJ1-1 TRBV20-1 - SAPDRVANTEAF
TRBJ1-4 TRBV20-1 - STRAPRDMREKLF
TRBJ2-1 TRBV9 - ASSGASGDNEQF
TRBJ1-1 TRBV7-3 - ASSLPSANTEAF
TRBJ1-1 TRBV5-1 few ASSLGDRGLGTEAF
TRBJ1-2 TRBV6-1 few ASSEAGTWGGYT
TRBJ2-1 TRBV7-3 - ASSPKGYSIHSYNEQF
TRBJ1-1 TRBV29-1 - SASYRDMTEAF
- TRBV28 - ASSPSRGADEQY
TRBJ1-2 TRBV7-8 - ASSLALTGNDYGYT
TRBJ2-3 TRBV7-2 - ASSSNRQGYTQY
TRBJ2-5 TRBV7-8 few ASSLRTSGGAGETQY
TRBJ2-1 TRBV6-5 - ASSYSNNYNEQF
TRBJ2-7 TRBV6-1 few ASSERGRSSYEQY
TRBJ2-1 TRBV5-6 once ASSMGRGRNYNEQF
TRBJ1-2 TRBV29-1 - SVEVTGAYGYT
TRBJ2-3 TRBV4-3 few ASSQDGAESDTQY
TRBJ2-1 TRBV3-1 few ASSQMSSGGFEQF
TRBJ2-4 TRBV12-3/TRBV12-4 - ASSLVNRNDKNIQY
TRBJ2-7 TRBV29-1 - SVGQTEQY
TRBJ1-5 TRBV7-9 - ASSPGQAPVWPQH
TRBJ2-1 TRBV24-1 - ATQAPRGLVNEQF
TRBJ1-2 TRBV7-2 - ASSLETGQGGYT
TRBJ2-7 TRBV20-1 once SAPDYRLPNEQY
TRBJ2-7 TRBV20-1 - SARGPGGGYEQY
TRBJ1-1 TRBV12-3/TRBV12-4 few ASSLVYTGNTEAF
TRBJ1-6 TRBV10-3 - AISDSGQFSSPLH
TRBJ2-7 TRBV28 - ASTSGLASSYEQY
TRBJ1-1 TRBV3-1 once ASSQEAGNMNTEAF